This passage covers 32 T cell receptor beta chains from one sample sequenced in a study of control samples from healthy donors and cancer patients. Repertoires were generated with immunoSEQ multiplex PCR, while TCRdb's copy carries only in-frame clones and drops some. Of more than 70,000 clones detected, approximately 94% appear once; the ten largest clones hold under 3.5%. What was sequenced was blood. The receptors here all came from a woman in her thirties in good health.

V gene TRBV12-3 or TRBV12-4 combines with J gene TRBJ1-2; a possible D gene is TRBD1 (5 bases). The CDR3 is 13 amino acids. The V and J ends lost 4 bases and 4 bases respectively, with 10 bases between them. Here the CDR3 reads CASSWRGSYGYTF. The CDR3 DNA reads as TGTGCCAGCAGTTGGCGGGGGAGCTATGGCTACACCTTC.

The J gene is TRBJ1-6, the V gene TRBV7-2, with a tentative D call TRBD1 (5 bases). There are 14 residues in the CDR3. CDR1 is SGHTA and CDR2 is FQGNSA in the germline V gene. V lost 7 bases and J lost 4, with 11 bases in between. The CDR3 loop reads CASTLGGYNSPLHF. Written as DNA, the CDR3 is TGTGCCAGCACCCTGGGGGGATATAATTCACCCCTCCACTTT.

This chain links TRBV30 with TRBJ2-2; D not certain. Germline values: CDR1 GTSNPN, CDR2 SVGIG (reference sequence). The CDR3 loop spans 14 amino acids. With 1 base removed from V and 3 bases from J, the gap between germline ends came to 9 bases. The CDR3 spells CAWSGEVDTGELFF. For the CDR3, the DNA is TGTGCCTGGAGTGGGGAAGTGGACACCGGGGAGCTGTTTTTT.

The chain employs TRBV5-1 and TRBJ2-5, with TRBD2 matching 13 bases. V shed 0 bases and J 4 bases; nucleotides not matched to a gene: 3. The CDR3 extends over 16 amino acids. CDR1 is SGHRS, CDR2 YFSETQ, per germline. The DNA of the CDR3 is TGCGCCAGCAGCTTGGGAGGACTAGCGGGGGCAGAGACCCAGTACTTC. Encoded protein: CASSLGGLAGAETQYF.

The rearrangement links TRBV7-2 to TRBJ1-5; D uncertain. Germline CDR1 is SGHTA and CDR2 is FQGNSA. Deletions cut 5 bases from V and 2 bases from J, with 16 bases between. CDR3 size: 16 residues. CDR3 coding DNA: TGTGCCAGCAGCGAACGTCATGGCCCGGGCAATCAGCCCCAGCATTTT. Translated, it gives CASSERHGPGNQPQHF.

DNA of the CDR3: TGTGCCAGCTTGACAGGGGCCGCGCTTGGCTACACCTTC. Residues: CASLTGAALGYTF. The chain joins TRBV28 to TRBJ1-2, with TRBD1 matching over 8 bases. The germline gives CDR1 MDHEN, CDR2 SYDVKM. The V segment lost 8 bases and the J segment 7 bases; nucleotides outside the gene matches: 9. The CDR3 has 13 residues.

This clone was observed once. The chain couples TRBV5-6 to TRBJ2-7; D perhaps matches TRBD1 (5 bases). From germline, CDR1 is SGHDT and CDR2 YYEEEE. The CDR3 consists of 13 residues. The V end was cut by 1 base, the J end by 6 bases, with 11 bases between. CDR3 nucleotides: TGTGCCAGCAGCTTGCAGGCAGGGCGCGAGCAGTACGTC. Protein product: CASSLQAGREQYV.

V gene TRBV3-1 (or the pseudogene TRBV3-2) combines with J gene TRBJ1-5; D remains ambiguous. Germline V gives CDR1 LGHDT, CDR2 YNNKEL (reference sequence). This CDR3 spans 14 amino acids. Trimming removed 2 bases at V and 4 bases at J, with 9 bases between. CDR3 region: CASSQSPANQPQHF. CDR3 in DNA: TGTGCCAGCAGCCAAAGTCCGGCGAATCAGCCCCAGCATTTT.

The chain is built from TRBV9 and TRBJ1-4; no firm D call. The germline V gene encodes CDR1 SGDLS and CDR2 YYNGEE. Trimming pared 1 base from V and 8 bases from J, leaving 15 bases between. The CDR3 has 15 amino acids. The CDR3 region is CASSVHPERGEKLFF. DNA of the CDR3: TGTGCCAGCAGCGTACACCCAGAGCGGGGAGAAAAACTGTTTTTT.

The chain carries TRBV20-1 and TRBJ1-2; no firm D call. The length of the CDR3 is 13 residues. The V and J ends lost 3 bases and 3 bases respectively, with 11 bases between them. The germline CDR1 and CDR2 sequences are DFQATT and SNEGSKA (reference sequence). The CDR3 region has the DNA TGCAGTGCTAGTGGAACATCCCACTATGGCTACACCTTC. Translated: CSASGTSHYGYTF.

V usage is TRBV10-1 and J usage is TRBJ2-1, with D tentatively TRBD1 or TRBD2 (6 bases each). This CDR3 is built from 14 residues. CDR1 and CDR2 (germline): WNHNN, SYGVQD (reference sequence). Trimming left V 8 bases short and J 7 bases short, with 18 bases between. In DNA, the CDR3 is TGCGCCAGCGCTCCAGAGGGGGGTTTGAATGAGCAGTTCTTC. It codes for CASAPEGGLNEQFF.

CDR3 in DNA: TGTGCCAGCAGTGAATCTTTTAGTCAGCCCCAGCATTTT. This codes for CASSESFSQPQHF. The chain couples TRBV6-1 to TRBJ1-5; no clear D gene. The CDR3 has 13 amino acids. The germline V gene encodes CDR1 MNHNS and CDR2 SASEGT. Deletions cut 2 bases from V and 6 bases from J, with 8 bases between.

The CDR3 region has the DNA TGTGCCAGCAGTTGGTCGGACAGCCCCTATGGCTACACCTTC. Protein sequence: CASSWSDSPYGYTF. The chain carries TRBV27 and TRBJ1-2, with D tentatively TRBD1 (6 bases). V dropped 4 bases and J dropped 4 bases, with 13 bases sitting between them. The CDR3 consists of 14 residues. Looked up from germline, CDR1 is MNHEY and CDR2 is SMNVEV (reference sequence).

The J gene is TRBJ1-4, the V gene TRBV5-1; 11 nucleotides align to TRBD1. V gave up 0 bases and J gave up 7 bases; unmatched junction bases: 2. The length of the CDR3 is 15 residues. Looked up from germline, CDR1 is SGHRS and CDR2 is YFSETQ. CDR3 in DNA: TGCGCCAGCAGCTTGGGTGGACAGGGGGCTGAAAAACTGTTTTTT. It codes for CASSLGGQGAEKLFF. The full variable domain, with the rest looked up from reference TRBV5-1 and TRBJ1-4, is KAGVTQTPRYLIKTRGQQVTLSCSPISGHRSVSWYQQTPGQGLQFLFEYFSETQRNKGNFPGRFSGRQFSNSRSEMNVSTLELGDSALYLCASSLGGQGAEKLFFGSGTQLSVL.

V and J are TRBV28 and TRBJ2-7; D unclear. The CDR3 spans 14 residues. Trimming stripped 1 base from V and 5 bases from J, with 12 bases between. Per the germline V gene, CDR1 is MDHEN and CDR2 is SYDVKM. CDR3 loop: CASSLLGFQDEQYF. The CDR3 nucleotides are TGTGCCAGCAGTTTATTAGGGTTTCAAGACGAGCAGTACTTC.

DNA of the CDR3: TGTGCCAGCAGCTCAGAGGCTGCCTATAATTCACCCCTCCACTTT. It specifies CASSSEAAYNSPLHF. The chain links TRBV11-2 to TRBJ1-6; no definite D call. The CDR3 loop spans 15 amino acids. V lost 4 bases to trimming and J lost 2 bases, with 9 bases between them. The V gene's germline CDR1 is SGHAT and CDR2 FQNNGV.

The chain uses TRBV19 and TRBJ2-1, with 8 bases matching TRBD1. This CDR3 spans 14 amino acids. J was trimmed by 1 base and V by 8 bases; bases with no gene match: 4. Germline lookup yields CDR1 LNHDA and CDR2 SQIVND (reference sequence). CDR3 sequence (DNA): TGTGCCAGTGGACAGGGTAGTTCCTACAATGAGCAGTTCTTC. As protein: CASGQGSSYNEQFF.

This clone was recorded once. J is TRBJ2-5 and V is TRBV5-4, with TRBD2 identical over 9 bases. The CDR3 is 15 residues long. CDR1 is SGHNT and CDR2 is YYREEE in the germline V gene (reference sequence). The V and J ends lost 3 bases and 0 bases, in that order; junction bases with no gene match: 3. The CDR3 loop reads CASSSSGAYQETQYF. The CDR3 nucleotides read TGTGCCAGCAGCTCTAGCGGGGCTTACCAAGAGACCCAGTACTTC.

This clone appeared a few times. V and J are TRBV7-9 and TRBJ2-1, with D perhaps TRBD1 (6 bases). CDR3 length equals 11 residues. The V and J ends lost 8 bases and 5 bases respectively, with 7 bases between them. Germline CDR1 SEHNR, CDR2 FQNEAQ (reference sequence). CDR3 residues: CASRDNNEQFF. The DNA for the CDR3 is TGTGCCAGCCGGGACAACAATGAGCAGTTCTTC.

This chain connects TRBV4-1 to TRBJ1-3; no clear D. Germline loops: CDR1 MGHRA, CDR2 YSYEKL. CDR3 length equals 15 residues. With 1 base removed from V and 0 bases from J, the gap between germline ends came to 7 bases. In nucleotides, the CDR3 is TGCGCCAGCAGCCAAGTTTTTAGCTCTGGAAACACCATATATTTT. This codes for CASSQVFSSGNTIYF.

The gene calls are TRBV12-3 or TRBV12-4 and TRBJ2-7; no reliable D call. The CDR3 totals 13 residues. Trimming pared 3 bases from V and 4 bases from J, leaving 10 bases between. The CDR3 DNA follows: TGTGCCAGCAGTTTGACGAGGTGGTACGAGCAGTACTTC. It translates to CASSLTRWYEQYF.

The chain recombines TRBV2 with TRBJ2-1; 7 bases align to TRBD1. In germline, CDR1 is SNHLY, CDR2 FYNNEI. The V and J ends lost 5 bases and 4 bases, in that order; junction bases with no gene match: 8. The CDR3 has 15 residues. CDR3 residues: CASSRGQELYNEQFF. The CDR3 DNA is TGTGCCAGCAGTCGCGGACAGGAACTATACAATGAGCAGTTCTTC.

This rearrangement joins TRBV5-8 to TRBJ1-2; D not certain. Germline CDR1 and CDR2: SGHTS and YDEGEE. V lost 0 bases and J lost 0, with 12 bases in between. This CDR3 spans 16 amino acids. DNA for the CDR3: TGTGCCAGCAGCTTGGTTTCAGCGCGAACTAACTATGGCTACACCTTC. Protein product: CASSLVSARTNYGYTF.

A few counts support this clone. The chain carries TRBV28 and TRBJ1-5; D call uncertain. The CDR3 is 12 amino acids. CDR1 and CDR2 from the germline V gene are MDHEN and SYDVKM. Trimming removed 4 bases at V and 6 bases at J, with 7 bases between. The DNA of the CDR3 is TGTGCCAGCAGTTCTGGCGGTCAGCCCCAGCATTTT. As protein: CASSSGGQPQHF. The full variable domain, rest sourced from reference TRBV28 and TRBJ1-5, is DVKVTQSSRYLVKRTGEKVFLECVQDMDHENMFWYRQDPGLGLRLIYFSYDVKMKEKGDIPEGYSVSREKKERFSLILESASTNQTSMYLCASSSGGQPQHFGDGTRLSIL.

The gene calls are TRBV19 and TRBJ1-3; the D is unclear. The CDR3 consists of 13 residues. V lost 8 bases to trimming and J lost 3 bases, with 11 bases between them. Germline values: CDR1 LNHDA, CDR2 SQIVND (reference sequence). The CDR3 is CASRPGSGNTIYF. CDR3 sequence (DNA): TGTGCCAGTCGCCCCGGCAGTGGAAACACCATATATTTT.

The CDR3 bases are TGTGCCAGCAGCCCCGCAGGGGACTATGGCTACACCTTC. Residues: CASSPAGDYGYTF. V and J are TRBV14 and TRBJ1-2, with a weak D call TRBD1 (6 bases). The germline V gene has CDR1 SGHDN and CDR2 FVKESK. V lost 4 bases and J 3 bases, leaving 9 bases between the germline ends. This CDR3 contains 13 residues.

The chain has TRBV7-9 and TRBJ2-6; weak D call: TRBD2 (6 bases). The V and J ends lost 6 bases and 0 bases respectively, with 12 bases between them. Germline V gene lookup returns CDR1 SEHNR and CDR2 FQNEAQ (reference sequence). The CDR3 consists of 16 residues. CDR3 sequence: CASRVSGFSGANVLTF. Here the CDR3 DNA reads TGTGCCAGCAGAGTTAGCGGTTTCTCTGGGGCCAACGTCCTGACTTTC.

The chain recombines TRBV7-9 with TRBJ2-6; TRBD1 matches at 9 bases. The CDR3 sequence is 18 residues long. Germline V gives CDR1 SEHNR, CDR2 FQNEAQ (reference sequence). With 7 bases clipped from V and 1 base from J, the junction kept 11 bases outside the gene matches. The CDR3 protein is CASTPGQGGFSGANVLTF. CDR3 nucleotide sequence: TGTGCCAGCACCCCGGGACAGGGTGGATTTTCTGGGGCCAACGTCCTGACTTTC.

The chain combines TRBV7-9 with TRBJ2-2; D is undetermined. Germline CDR1 SEHNR, CDR2 FQNEAQ (reference sequence). This CDR3 has 13 amino acids. V lost 0 bases to trimming and J lost 6 bases, with 5 bases between them. Written as DNA, the CDR3 is TGTGCCAGCAGCTTAGCCTCAGCCGGGGAGCTGTTTTTT. It codes for CASSLASAGELFF.

This chain joins TRBV6-1 and TRBJ1-4, with TRBD1 matching over 10 bases. Germline V gene sequence: CDR1 MNHNS, CDR2 SASEGT. J was trimmed by 10 bases and V by 0 bases; bases with no gene match: 8. The CDR3 is 16 amino acids. The CDR3 protein is CASSEAIGQGVVKLFF. The DNA for the CDR3 is TGTGCCAGCAGTGAAGCAATCGGACAGGGGGTGGTAAAACTGTTTTTT.

The V call is TRBV30, the J call TRBJ1-2; no clear D. Between the trimmed V and J ends, which lost 7 bases and 0 bases, there was a span of 9 bases. This CDR3 is built from 12 residues. Per germline, CDR1 GTSNPN and CDR2 SVGIG (reference sequence). CDR3 nucleotides: TGTGCCTATTCGATCTCTAACTATGGCTACACCTTC. It specifies CAYSISNYGYTF.

The J gene is TRBJ1-1, the V gene TRBV6-5; 8 nucleotides agree with TRBD1. Germline CDR1 and CDR2: MNHEY and SVGAGI. The CDR3 runs 13 residues. The V segment lost 7 bases and the J segment 5 bases; nucleotides outside the gene matches: 6. DNA of the CDR3: TGTGCCAGCATTCTTACAGGGGGTACTGAAGCTTTCTTT. Its protein product is CASILTGGTEAFF.